A selection of T cell receptor beta chains follows, all from one sample in a study of post-analysis software for immune sequencing data. TCRdb processed the PCR reads anew with MiXCR; each CDR3 protein has one entry. The sample lists about 540,000 distinct CDR3 sequences; about a third were seen once. The sample was blood. Receptors originate from a girl between 2 and 17 years old with multiple sclerosis. The CDR3 runs from the conserved cysteine through the conserved F or W. Clone size appears in some rows only: once, few, many, or a class for an expanded clone.

>TRBV5-8|TRBJ1-2|once
CASSLDHIYQGNGNYGYTF
>TRBV3-1|TRBJ2-1|few
CASSPDADIHNEQFF
>TRBV4-1|TRBJ2-5|.
CASKASGGAGQETQYF
>TRBV7-9|TRBJ2-1|.
CASSFISYNEQFF
>TRBV7-9|TRBJ1-2|few
CASSRDRGNGYTF
>TRBV10-3|TRBJ2-5|.
CAISQGAQETQYF
>TRBV15|TRBJ2-7|.
CATSRDGALTYEQYF
>TRBV6-1|TRBJ2-5|.
CASSASSGGVTQYF
>TRBV7-9|TRBJ2-3|.
CASSPPVVGTDTQYF
>TRBV25-1|TRBJ1-6|.
CASSEFVAGNSPLHF
>TRBV10-3|TRBJ2-5|.
CAISGSQLKETQYF
>TRBV15|TRBJ2-5|many
CATGAVPQETQYF
>TRBV3-1|TRBJ2-3|.
CASSSLAGGWRNTQYF
>TRBV20-1|TRBJ2-1|.
CSAGGTANEQFF
>TRBV12-3/TRBV12-4|TRBJ2-1|.
CASSLGRGRNEQFF
>TRBV11-3|TRBJ2-3|.
CASSLVGTSGADTQYF
>TRBV3-1|TRBJ1-2|few
CASSQDRGYTF
>TRBV5-6|TRBJ2-1|.
CASSLVPNEQFF
>TRBV3-1|TRBJ1-2|.
CASSGTGGHDYTF
>TRBV9|TRBJ2-7|few
CASSATGDEQYF
>TRBV20-1|TRBJ1-1|.
CSAIKGHNTEAFF
>TRBV2|TRBJ1-2|.
CASSEQETGIYYGYTF
>TRBV29-1|TRBJ1-2|.
CSGRIRTGGGYDYTF
>TRBV5-1|TRBJ2-3|few
CASSGRTSGGTDTQYF
>TRBV5-1|TRBJ2-3|few
CASFSTDTQYF
>TRBV7-2|TRBJ2-5|few
CASSPGPPPTRLGETQYF
>TRBV3-1|TRBJ2-5|few
CASSLRLAGYQETQYF
>TRBV5-8|TRBJ2-2|many
CASSWGRGTGELFF